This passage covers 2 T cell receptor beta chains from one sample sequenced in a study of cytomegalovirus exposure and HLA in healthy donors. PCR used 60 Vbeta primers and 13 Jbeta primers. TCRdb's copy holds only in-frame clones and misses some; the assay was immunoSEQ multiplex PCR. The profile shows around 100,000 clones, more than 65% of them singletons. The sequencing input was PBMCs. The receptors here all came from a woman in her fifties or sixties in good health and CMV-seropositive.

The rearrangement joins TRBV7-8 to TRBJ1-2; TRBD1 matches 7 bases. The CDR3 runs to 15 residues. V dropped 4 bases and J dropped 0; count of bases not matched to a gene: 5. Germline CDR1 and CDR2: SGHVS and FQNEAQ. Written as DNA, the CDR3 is TGTGCCAGCAGCTCCCGACAGGGCCCTAACTATGGCTACACCTTC. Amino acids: CASSSRQGPNYGYTF.

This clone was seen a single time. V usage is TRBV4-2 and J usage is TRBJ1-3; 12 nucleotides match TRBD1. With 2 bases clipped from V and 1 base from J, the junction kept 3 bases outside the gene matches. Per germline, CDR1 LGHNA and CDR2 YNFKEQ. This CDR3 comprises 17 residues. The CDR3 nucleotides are TGTGCCAGCAGCCAACCGGGACAGGGGGCTTCTGGAAACACCATATATTTT. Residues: CASSQPGQGASGNTIYF.